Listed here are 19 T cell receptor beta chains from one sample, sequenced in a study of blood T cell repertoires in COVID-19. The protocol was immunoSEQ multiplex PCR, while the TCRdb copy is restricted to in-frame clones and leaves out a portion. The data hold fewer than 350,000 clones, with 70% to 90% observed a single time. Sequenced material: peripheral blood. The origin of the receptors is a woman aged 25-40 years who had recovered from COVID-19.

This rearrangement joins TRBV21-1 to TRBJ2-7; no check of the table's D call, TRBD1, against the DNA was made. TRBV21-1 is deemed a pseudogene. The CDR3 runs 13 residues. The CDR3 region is CARPGQGRYEQYF. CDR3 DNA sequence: TGTGCCAGACCGGGACAGGGCCGCTACGAGCAGTACTTC.

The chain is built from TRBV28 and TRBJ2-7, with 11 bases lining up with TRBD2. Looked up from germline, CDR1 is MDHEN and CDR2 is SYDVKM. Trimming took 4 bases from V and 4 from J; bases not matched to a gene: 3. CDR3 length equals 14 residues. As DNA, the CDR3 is TGTGCCAGCAGTTCGACTAGCGGGAAGTACGAGCAGTACTTC. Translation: CASSSTSGKYEQYF.

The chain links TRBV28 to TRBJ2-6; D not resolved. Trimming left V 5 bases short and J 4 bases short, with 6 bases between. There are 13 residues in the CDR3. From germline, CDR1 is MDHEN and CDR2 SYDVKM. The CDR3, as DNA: TGTGCCAGCAGTACCACAGGGGCCAACGTCCTGACTTTC. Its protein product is CASSTTGANVLTF.

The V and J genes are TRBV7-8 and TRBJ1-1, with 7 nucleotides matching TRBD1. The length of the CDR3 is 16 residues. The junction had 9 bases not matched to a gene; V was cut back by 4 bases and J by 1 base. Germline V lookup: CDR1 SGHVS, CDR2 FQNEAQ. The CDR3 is CASSSYYRGSNTEAFF. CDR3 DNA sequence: TGTGCCAGCAGCTCCTACTACAGGGGATCGAACACTGAAGCTTTCTTT.

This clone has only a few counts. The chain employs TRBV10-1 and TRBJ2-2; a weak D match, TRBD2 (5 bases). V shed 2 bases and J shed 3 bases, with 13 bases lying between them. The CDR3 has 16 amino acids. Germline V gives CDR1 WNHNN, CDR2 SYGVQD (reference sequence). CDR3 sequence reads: CASSEEVGVYTGELFF. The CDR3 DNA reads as TGCGCCAGCAGTGAGGAGGTGGGAGTCTACACCGGGGAGCTGTTTTTT.

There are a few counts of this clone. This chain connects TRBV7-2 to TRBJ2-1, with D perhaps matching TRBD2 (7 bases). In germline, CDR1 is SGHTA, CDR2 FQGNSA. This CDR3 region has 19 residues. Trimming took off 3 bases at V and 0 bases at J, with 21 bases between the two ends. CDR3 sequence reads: CASSFPKKGGVSSYNEQFF. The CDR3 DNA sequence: TGTGCCAGCAGCTTTCCCAAAAAAGGGGGGGTCAGCTCCTACAATGAGCAGTTCTTC. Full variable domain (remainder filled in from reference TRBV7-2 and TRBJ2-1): GAGVSQSPSNKVTEKGKDVELRCDPISGHTALYWYRQSLGQGLEFLIYFQGNSAPDKSGLPSDRFSAERTGGSVSTLTIQRTQQEDSAVYLCASSFPKKGGVSSYNEQFFGPGTRLTVL.

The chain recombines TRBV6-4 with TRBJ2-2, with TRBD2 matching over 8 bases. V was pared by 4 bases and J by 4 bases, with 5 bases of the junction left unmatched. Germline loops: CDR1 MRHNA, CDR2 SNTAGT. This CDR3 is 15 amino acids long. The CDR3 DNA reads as TGTGCCAGCAGTGCAAGCGGGGGTGCCACCGGGGAGCTGTTTTTT. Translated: CASSASGGATGELFF.

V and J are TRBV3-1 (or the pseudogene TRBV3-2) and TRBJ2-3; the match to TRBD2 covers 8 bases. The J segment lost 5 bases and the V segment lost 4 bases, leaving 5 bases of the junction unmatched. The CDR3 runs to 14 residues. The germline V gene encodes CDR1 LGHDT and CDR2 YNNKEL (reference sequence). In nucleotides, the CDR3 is TGTGCCAGCAGCCCGGGACTAGGGTTAGATACGCAGTATTTT. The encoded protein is CASSPGLGLDTQYF.

The CDR3 coding sequence is TGTGCCAGCAGCCTCACGACTAACTCCTACAATGAGCAGTTCTTC. This gives the protein CASSLTTNSYNEQFF. The V and J genes are TRBV14 and TRBJ2-1, with a tentative D call TRBD2 (5 bases). With 4 bases removed from V and 0 bases from J, the gap between germline ends came to 10 bases. This CDR3 region has 15 residues. Germline V gene sequence: CDR1 SGHDN, CDR2 FVKESK.

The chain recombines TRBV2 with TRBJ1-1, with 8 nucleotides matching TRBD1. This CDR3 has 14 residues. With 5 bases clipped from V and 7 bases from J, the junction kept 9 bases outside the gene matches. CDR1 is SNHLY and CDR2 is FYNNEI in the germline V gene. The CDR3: CASSRYQGAGEAFF. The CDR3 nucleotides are TGTGCCAGCAGTAGATACCAGGGGGCCGGTGAAGCTTTCTTT.

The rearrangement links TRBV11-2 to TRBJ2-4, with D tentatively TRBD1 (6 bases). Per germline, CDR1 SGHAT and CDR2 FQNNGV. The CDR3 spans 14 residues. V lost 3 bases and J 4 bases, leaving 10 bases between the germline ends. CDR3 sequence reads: CASSLETGKNIQYF. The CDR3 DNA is TGTGCCAGCAGCTTGGAGACAGGAAAAAACATTCAGTACTTC.

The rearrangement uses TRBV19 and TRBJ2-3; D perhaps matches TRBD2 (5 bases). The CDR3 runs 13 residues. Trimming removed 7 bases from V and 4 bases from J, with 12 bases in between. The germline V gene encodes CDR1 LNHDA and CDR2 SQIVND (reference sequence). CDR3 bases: TGTGCCAGTAAGGTCGGGAACGCAGATACGCAGTATTTT. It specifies CASKVGNADTQYF.

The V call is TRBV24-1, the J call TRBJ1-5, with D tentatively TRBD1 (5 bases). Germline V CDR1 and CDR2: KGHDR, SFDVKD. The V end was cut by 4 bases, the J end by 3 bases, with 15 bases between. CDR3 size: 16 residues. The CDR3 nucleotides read TGTGCCACCAGTGAGGCCGATGGGGGGTCCAATCAGCCCCAGCATTTT. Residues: CATSEADGGSNQPQHF.

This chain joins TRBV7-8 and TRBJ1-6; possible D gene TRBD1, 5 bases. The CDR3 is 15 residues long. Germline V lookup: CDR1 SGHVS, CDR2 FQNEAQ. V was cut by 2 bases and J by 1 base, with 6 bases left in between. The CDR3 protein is CASSLQGSYNSPLHF. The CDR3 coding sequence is TGTGCCAGCAGCTTACAGGGTTCCTATAATTCACCCCTCCACTTT.

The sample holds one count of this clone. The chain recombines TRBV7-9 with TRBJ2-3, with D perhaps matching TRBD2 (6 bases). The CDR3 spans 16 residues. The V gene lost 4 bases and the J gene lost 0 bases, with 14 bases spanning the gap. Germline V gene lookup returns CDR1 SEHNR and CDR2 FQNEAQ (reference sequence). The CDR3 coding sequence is TGTGCCAGCAGCTCCTCCGCGGCGGGGAGCACAGATACGCAGTATTTT. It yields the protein CASSSSAAGSTDTQYF.

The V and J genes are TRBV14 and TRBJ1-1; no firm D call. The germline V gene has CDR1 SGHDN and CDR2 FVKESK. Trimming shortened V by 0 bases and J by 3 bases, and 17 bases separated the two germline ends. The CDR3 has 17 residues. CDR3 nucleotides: TGTGCCAGCAGCCAAGATTTGGTAGGAGGACTGGACACTGAAGCTTTCTTT. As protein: CASSQDLVGGLDTEAFF.

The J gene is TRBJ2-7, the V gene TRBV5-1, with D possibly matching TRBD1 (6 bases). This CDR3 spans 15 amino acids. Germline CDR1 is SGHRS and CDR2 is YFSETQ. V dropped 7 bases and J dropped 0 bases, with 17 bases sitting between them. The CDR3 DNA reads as TGCGCCAGCTCTTATGGGGGCCCAAGCTCCTACGAGCAGTACTTC. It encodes CASSYGGPSSYEQYF. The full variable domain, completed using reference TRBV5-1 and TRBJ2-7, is KAGVTQTPRYLIKTRGQQVTLSCSPISGHRSVSWYQQTPGQGLQFLFEYFSETQRNKGNFPGRFSGRQFSNSRSEMNVSTLELGDSALYLCASSYGGPSSYEQYFGPGTRLTVT.

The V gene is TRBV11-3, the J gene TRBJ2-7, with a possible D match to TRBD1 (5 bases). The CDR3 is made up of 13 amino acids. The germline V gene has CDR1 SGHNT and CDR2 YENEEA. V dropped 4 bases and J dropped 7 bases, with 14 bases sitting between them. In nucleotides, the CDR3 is TGTGCCAGCAGCTCGGACACCTCACGGGAGCAGTACTTC. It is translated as CASSSDTSREQYF.

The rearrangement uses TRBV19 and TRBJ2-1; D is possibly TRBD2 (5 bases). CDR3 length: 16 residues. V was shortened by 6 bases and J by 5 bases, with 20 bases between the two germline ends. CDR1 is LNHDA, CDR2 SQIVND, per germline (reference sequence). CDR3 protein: CASRIATRDYDNEQFF. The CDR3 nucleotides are TGTGCCAGTAGGATCGCTACCCGAGACTATGACAATGAGCAGTTCTTC.